This is a list of T cell receptor beta chains from one sample in a study of blood T cell repertoires in COVID-19. This table comes from immunoSEQ multiplex PCR, and its TCRdb copy is limited to in-frame clones, with some not included. Of 400,000 or so clones listed, roughly 91% are singletons. The specimen was PBMCs or T cells enriched from blood (not recorded which). Receptors originate from a man younger than 35 who had recovered from COVID-19. Each CDR3 is given with its conserved first and last residue. The order of the fields is V gene, CDR3 protein.

V: TRBV7-2
CDR3: CASSYRSGRGAYNEQFF

V: TRBV2
CDR3: CASSVAREGPEAFF

V: TRBV6-1
CDR3: CASSEGAGSDTQYF

V: TRBV3-1/TRBV3-2
CDR3: CASSQAPSGKVFF

V: TRBV4-1
CDR3: CASSQAGAGNYGYTF

V: TRBV29-1
CDR3: CSVETGDYEQYF

V: TRBV10-3
CDR3: CAISEQGFGEQYF

V: TRBV28
CDR3: CASSLLRGGRYEQYF

V: TRBV2
CDR3: CASSAQSQGSYNNSPLHF

V: TRBV10-3
CDR3: CAISALAGGQETQYF

V: TRBV27
CDR3: CASSLAGGSTEAFF

V: TRBV5-6
CDR3: CASSLTTSGSGDTQYF

V: TRBV19
CDR3: CASSVGGSMNTEAFF

V: TRBV7-8
CDR3: CASSLDWSLSGNTIYF

V: TRBV7-3
CDR3: CASSLTLDSHEQYF

V: TRBV7-9
CDR3: CATNVTGRLGPQHF

V: TRBV5-5
CDR3: CASSLVGVEETQYF

V: TRBV3-1/TRBV3-2
CDR3: CASSQGTGENTEAFF

V: TRBV2
CDR3: CASSETVAVMYEQYF

V: TRBV4-1
CDR3: CASHPIGGRGYTF

V: TRBV7-9
CDR3: CASRYQKNTEAFF

V: TRBV7-6
CDR3: CASGNGAGEPRSNTGELFF

V: TRBV4-1
CDR3: CASRQGVSEKLFF

V: TRBV6-1
CDR3: CASSGLGGETQYF

V: TRBV15
CDR3: CATYRQGSNQPQHF

V: TRBV20-1
CDR3: CSASRGVNSPLHF

V: TRBV9
CDR3: CASSVGTGWTSPLHF

V: TRBV10-3
CDR3: CAISESPGQGIYYGYTF

V: TRBV6-5
CDR3: CASIVTSGSYNEQFF

V: TRBV27
CDR3: CASKGGGASYEQYF

V: TRBV7-9
CDR3: CASSLAGQGKTNYGYTF

V: TRBV5-1
CDR3: CASSPTINQPQHF

V: TRBV6-5
CDR3: CASRPGQRGSPLHF

V: TRBV11-2
CDR3: CVWGTGVGYTF